This T cell receptor (beta chain) was captured by sequencing in a study of cytomegalovirus exposure and HLA in healthy donors (dated by TCRdb to the late 2010s). For the study in its entirety: An earlier analysis of more than 550 of the donors reported approximately 300 Gb of sequence data and 100 million to 120 million unique TCR beta sequences obtained from approximately 180 million T cells. Approximately 300 gigabases of sequencing data and approximately 91 million unique TCR sequences made up an early release that covered roughly 670 HLA-typed donors. The genetic ancestry cluster associated with self-reported Caucasian donors included approximately 85% of the 398 genotyped donors. The study aimed to test whether cataloging public T cell receptors could reveal signatures of past pathogen exposure. The study profiled the T cell repertoires of fewer than 850 subjects by immunosequencing and related them to cytomegalovirus serostatus. Besides the first cohort of 666 subjects, a separate validation cohort made up of roughly 130 different subjects was used. To predict cytomegalovirus infection status, the study brought together high-throughput TCR immunosequencing, statistical association of individual TCRs with disease status, and machine learning. To study patterns of TCR occurrence, a later analysis re-analyzed previously published TCR beta repertoires from several hundred donors and added high-resolution HLA genotyping. Rather than drawing on any new phenotypic data, the later analysis identified candidate immune exposures from TCR beta sequences and the way those sequences occurred across donors. In an earlier analysis of roughly 540 of the donors, high-throughput TCR beta sequencing was used to judge whether each TCR beta V gene segment behaved as functional or pseudogenic. Donor age, sex, ethnicity and CMV serostatus were compiled together with the repertoire data. Genome-wide SNP genotypes for about 65% of the 666 donors were used in a later genetic analysis, which treated that subset as a discovery cohort. Every repertoire in the discovery cohort had been generated on one and the same sequencing platform. Both class I and class II loci were covered by HLA typing, at four-digit resolution. Typing coverage varied by locus: 629-630 donors for A, B, C, DRB1 and DQB1; roughly 500 for DQA1; approximately 610 for DPA1; roughly 470 for DPB1. Because of strong linkage in the cohort, roughly five DR-DQ haplotypes were treated as single units for association and clustering. Across some 400 genotyped donors of the cohort, an average of roughly 250,000 unique TCR beta nucleotide sequences per donor were sequenced, and 15% to 20% of those sequences were non-productive.

Paper-wide results and their limitations: In a later analysis, HLA-associated TCR beta chains were found to be more clonally expanded and to have lower generation probabilities than equally common non-associated chains. A few of the identified cytomegalovirus-associated TCR beta chains were confirmed in vitro to be specific for cytomegalovirus antigens. A later analysis found that most CMV-associated TCR beta chains appeared HLA-restricted, with HLA associations seemingly driven largely by CMV exposure. CMV serostatus was the only immune exposure information available for the cohort. Some IMGT-functional V segments, including TRBV6-2 and TRBV6-3, could not be told apart with the 87-base-pair reads, so those segments were excluded. In a later genetic analysis, a missense DCLRE1C variant was associated with V-gene and J-gene trimming of TCR beta chains, and the association was replicated in an independent cohort. The classifier was reported to diagnose cytomegalovirus status with high specificity and sensitivity in both the original cohort and the validation cohort. A further reported finding was that TCR beta sequences accurately predicted the HLA-A and HLA-B alleles for most subjects in the first cohort. Linkage disequilibrium might explain the correlated functional status among segregating V segments, but an unknown experimental factor could not be excluded. The earlier analysis of approximately 590 of the donors excluded some 15 rarely observed V segments, including chromosome 9 orphons, because counts were too low. This cohort had only TCR beta chains sequenced, and the lack of alpha or paired-chain data limited which features could be detected. A total of about 150 TCR beta chains were listed by the study as associated with cytomegalovirus. A later genetic analysis reported fewer N-insertions in productive TCRs among donors in an Asian-associated ancestry cluster than the 666-donor mean. In an earlier analysis of roughly 500 of the donors, most TCR beta V segments appeared in productive rearrangements about 87% or about 30% of the time, broadly matching IMGT annotations. In a later analysis, TCR association rates were found to vary across HLA loci, with the most associated TCRs seen for DRB1 alleles and the fewest for HLA-C alleles. The authors suggested that the approach could potentially be extended to other disease states and immunological phenotypes. A cluster of highly shared sequence variants was judged likely to represent a technical artifact of the sequencing pipeline. Sequencing depth was assumed to be roughly uniform across donors in the presence/absence analyses, though that assumption may not hold. When HLA alleles, especially DR and DQ, strongly co-occurred, attributing TCR associations to individual alleles was difficult. Across donors, most TCR sequences were observed very rarely, whereas some public TCRs were present in many individuals. In a later analysis, several top co-occurrence clusters were reported to appear linked to parvovirus B19, influenza, CMV and Epstein-Barr virus. HLA typing was unavailable for some donors at each locus, so association tests used only the typed subset. A later analysis associated 15,000 to 20,000 TCR beta sequences with specific HLA alleles at a false discovery rate of 0.05.

Inclusive of the bounding cysteine and phenylalanine, the CDR3 is 12 residues long. The DNA shown is the 36-base CDR3, in frame from base 1. The CDR1 and CDR2 encoded by the germline V gene are WSHSY and SAAADI. The V and J ends are trimmed by 7 bases and 6 bases, leaving 12 bases between them. This clone appeared a few times. Its recognized antigen is unknown. Base-call qualities are not available, and no considerably larger clone is one nucleotide away. Library method: the immunoSEQ multiplex PCR assay. A mixture of 60 forward primers for TCR Vbeta segments and 13 reverse primers for TCR Jbeta segments was used in the multiplex PCR. The CDR3 region of rearranged TCR beta genes was amplified from genomic DNA by a multiplex PCR assay. Amplified TCR beta libraries were sequenced as 87-base-pair reads on the Illumina HiSeq System. The paper's data handling went like this. In a later analysis, 70 million to 95 million unique TCR beta chains were counted across the 500 to 700 repertoires, and roughly 10 million of these chains were shared by at least two donors. Raw reads were error-corrected and collapsed into unique sequences by a nearest-neighbor algorithm in which closely related sequences were merged to remove PCR and sequencing errors. Alignment of CDR3 sequences to IMGT reference sequences was used to assign V, D and J gene segments. For a sequence to be retained, a match of at least six nucleotides was required to both a V gene segment and a J gene segment. Rearrangements were called productive when the CDR3 lacked stop codons and stayed in frame with V and J; all others were non-productive. CDR3 was defined according to IMGT convention as the region running from the second conserved V-encoded cysteine to the conserved J-encoded phenylalanine. The earlier analysis of roughly 590 of the donors excluded sequences that lacked an unambiguous match to a single V gene segment. An earlier analysis of a few hundred of the donors classified V segments as functional when productive rearrangements were above 56.7% and as segregating when the standard deviation between donors was above 5%. A statistical classification framework was developed to diagnose cytomegalovirus status using the catalog of TCR beta chain sequences. In a later analysis, V and J genes were assigned by comparing TCR nucleotide sequences against IMGT/GENE-DB human TR gene sequences. Using the TCRdist pipeline, a later analysis assigned CDR3 sequences along with most-parsimonious VDJ recombination scenarios. In a later analysis, every TCR beta chain was defined by the combination of its CDR3 amino acid sequence and its V-gene family, and reads without a unique V-gene family were dropped. To address suspected cross-contamination and a sequencing artifact, a later analysis removed a few hundred highly shared, low-generation-probability nucleotide sequences. In a later analysis, a clonal expansion index was calculated for each public chain from normalized within-repertoire ranks of inferred template counts. A later analysis computed generation probabilities with a VDJ recombination model fitted to out-of-frame rearrangements, and checked the results against IGoR. Hypergeometric tests were used in a later analysis to score TCR-TCR, TCR-HLA and TCR-CMV co-occurrence, with a repertoire-size bias correction applied to the TCR pairs. False discovery rates were estimated in a later analysis by permuting HLA or CMV assignments 20 times. In a later analysis, co-occurring TCRs were grouped using DBSCAN, with TCRdist sequence similarity added in when clustering inside HLA-allele-positive subsets. Co-occurrence clustering excluded repertoires with fewer than 30,000 or more than 120,000 public chains, plus five with anomalous nucleotide sharing. TCRdb retrieved this table from immuneACCESS and kept in-frame rearrangements only. Not all clones are present; in checked studies, unresolved V genes account for under half, and no reason is known for the remainder. V, J and clone size were drawn from that table, and D and trimming were deduced from the DNA. Across this sample there are about 130,000 clones, with roughly 79% seen only once. About 1.5% of the sample is taken by the ten largest.

The cohort comprised more than 550 healthy bone marrow donors. At the time of sampling, every cohort member was nominally healthy, though immune exposures that went unrecorded were likely present. The donor was CMV seronegative and was included in the group of a few hundred seronegative cohort members. Each donor provided a peripheral blood sample, and peripheral blood mononuclear cells were used for TCR beta sequencing. Genomic DNA was extracted from the blood cell samples with the Qiagen DNeasy Blood Extraction Kit. The sequencing input was PBMCs. This sequence was found in a woman between 18 and 29 years old in good health and CMV-seronegative. The rearrangement joined TRBV10-2 to TRBJ1-2; 6 matching bases give a weak D call of TRBD1. Read as DNA, the sequence is TGCGCCAGCACCGGGGGGCCCAATGGCTACACCTTC. It translates as CASTGGPNGYTF.